This T cell receptor (beta chain) stems from a study of blood T cell repertoires in COVID-19. Study at large: Samples of COVID-19 (acute and convalescent) were obtained from the United States, Italy and Spain. PBMCs, B-cell-depleted T cells, or T cells were the source of the cDNA or gDNA that made up the material.

This CDR3 has 14 residues. V lost 0 bases, J lost 6 bases, and 5 bases stayed unmatched. The germline V gene has CDR1 MNHEY and CDR2 SVGAGI. Sequenced by immunoSEQ multiplex PCR; TCRdb stores in-frame clones only, minus some. The data hold under 300,000 clones, with around four fifths observed a single time. Input material: peripheral blood. V is TRBV6-5 and J is TRBJ2-7, with 7 nucleotides matching TRBD1. The clonotype comes from a woman aged 55-70 years with active or convalescent COVID-19. CDR3 DNA sequence: TGTGCCAGCAGTTACTCCCCGACAGGGAGCGAGCAGTACTTC. This gives the protein CASSYSPTGSEQYF.